Detailed here is one TCR beta chain. The data belong to a study of blood T cell repertoires in COVID-19. Looking at the study overall: Spain, Italy and the United States supplied samples that represented acute and convalescent COVID-19. PBMCs, B-cell-depleted T cells, or T cells provided the cDNA or gDNA that made up the material.

As handled by the study authors: Counts of nucleated cells, estimated from reference gene primer amplification, were obtained. Sequenced by immunoSEQ multiplex PCR; TCRdb stores in-frame clones only, minus some. The V and J calls and the clone size are those of that table, but D and trimming were determined from the DNA. The repertoire consists of around 71,000 clones, with about 86% occurring once and the leading ten covering 28%. The CDR3 extends over 13 amino acids. V lost 3 bases and J lost 7, with 7 bases in between. The source is a man between 65 and 85 years old with acute or convalescent COVID-19. V and J are TRBV12-3 or TRBV12-4 and TRBJ1-6, with D perhaps matching TRBD1 (5 bases). Sequencing used peripheral blood. The chain's CDR3 is CASSFNRNSPLHF. The CDR3 region has the DNA TGTGCCAGCAGTTTTAACAGGAATTCACCCCTCCACTTT.